This T cell receptor beta chain was captured in a study of CXCR3-negative and CXCR3-positive naive CD8 T cells. Notes on the study in general: Hydrophobicity of TRB CDR3s was greater in CXCR3-positive naive cells than in CXCR3-negative naive cells. Once cells were cryopreserved, CXCR3 expression went down partly, and most assays used fresh PBMCs. In naive cells, CXCR3-negative and CXCR3-positive subsets had similar TRBV-TRBJ usage; memory cells differed. TRB CDR3 properties were used to infer TCR strength, and surface CD5 was comparable between naive subsets.

This CDR3 is built from 15 residues. Germline V gene lookup returns CDR1 MDHEN and CDR2 SYDVKM. A CD45RO-CCR7+CD27+CD95- profile was what naive CD8+ T cells displayed. It was by 5' RACE with UMI labels that the TRB cDNA libraries were prepared. After re-calling the 5' RACE reads, TCRdb lists one entry per CDR3 protein, DNA absent. The listing records about 63,000 distinct CDR3 sequences. With respect to this clonotype: Its specificity is unknown.

The rearrangement joins TRBV28 to TRBJ2-7; absent DNA, TCRdb's TRBD2 call cannot be checked. The TCR comes from a human donor in good health. Some clones in this sample may be carry-over from other donors' samples. The sample taken for sequencing was naive CXCR3+ CD8+ T cells from blood. This sample's subset: CD45RO-CCR7+CD27+CD95- naive CD8+ T cells expressing CXCR3 (TNR3+). The chain's CDR3 is CASSLAGGLSYEQYF.